This entry describes one TCR beta chain. The data were obtained in a study of blood T cell repertoires in COVID-19. Study information: There were acute and convalescent COVID-19 samples, and they came from the United States, Italy and Spain.

The CDR3 totals 15 residues. Germline CDR1 is SGHDT and CDR2 is YYEEEE. Unmatched junction bases numbered 3, after V lost 3 bases and J lost 2 bases. The participants were between about 18 and 100 years old and came from roughly 24 US areas. The study assigned cohorts using participant-reported clinical history. Original processing notes: Reference gene primer amplification in the assay estimated nucleated cell counts. Clones were sequenced by immunoSEQ multiplex PCR, and TCRdb holds only the in-frame ones, with some missing. The V and J calls and clone size come from that table; D and trimming were worked out from the DNA. Of some 330,000 clones detected, 65% to 90% appear once; the ten largest clones hold roughly 4.5%.

The V gene is TRBV5-6, the J gene TRBJ1-5; the match to TRBD1 covers 9 bases. The sample consisted of PBMCs or T cells enriched from blood (not recorded which). The sequence derives from a man younger than 45 who had recovered from COVID-19. DNA for the CDR3: TGTGCCAGCAGCTCCACAGGGGGCGGCAATCAGCCCCAGCATTTT. Translated: CASSSTGGGNQPQHF. Full variable domain (outside the CDR3, taken from reference TRBV5-6 and TRBJ1-5): DAGVTQSPTHLIKTRGQQVTLRCSPKSGHDTVSWYQQALGQGPQFIFQYYEEEERQRGNFPDRFSGHQFPNYSSELNVNALLLGDSALYLCASSSTGGGNQPQHFGDGTRLSIL.